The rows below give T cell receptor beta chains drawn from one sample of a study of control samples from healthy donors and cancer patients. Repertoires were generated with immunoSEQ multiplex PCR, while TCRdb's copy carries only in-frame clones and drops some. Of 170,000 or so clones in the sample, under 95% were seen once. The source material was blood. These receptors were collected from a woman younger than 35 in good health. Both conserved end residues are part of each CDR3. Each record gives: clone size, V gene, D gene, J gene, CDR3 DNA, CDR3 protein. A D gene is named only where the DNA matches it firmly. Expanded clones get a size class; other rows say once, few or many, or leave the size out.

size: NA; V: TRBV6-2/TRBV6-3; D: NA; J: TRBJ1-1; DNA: TGTGCCAGCAGTTATATGAACACTGAAGCTTTCTTT; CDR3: CASSYMNTEAFF
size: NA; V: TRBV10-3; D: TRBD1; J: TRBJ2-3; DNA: TGTGCCATCAGCGGACAGGGCCCAGATACGCAGTATTTT; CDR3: CAISGQGPDTQYF
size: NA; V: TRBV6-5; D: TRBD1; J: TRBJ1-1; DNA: TGTGCCAGCAGTTACGGGGACAGGACCTTCGACACTGAAGCTTTCTTT; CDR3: CASSYGDRTFDTEAFF
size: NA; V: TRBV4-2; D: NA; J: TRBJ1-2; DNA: TGTGCCAGCAGCCAAGATATGGCAGGACAAAACTATGGCTACACCTTC; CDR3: CASSQDMAGQNYGYTF
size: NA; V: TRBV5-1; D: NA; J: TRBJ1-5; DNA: TGCGCCAGCAGTGAAGGTAGTGGGAGCAATCAGCCCCAGCATTTT; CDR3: CASSEGSGSNQPQHF
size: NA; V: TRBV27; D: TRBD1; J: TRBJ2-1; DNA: TGTGCCAGCAGTCAACAGGGACAGGGACGTAATGAGCAGTTCTTC; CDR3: CASSQQGQGRNEQFF
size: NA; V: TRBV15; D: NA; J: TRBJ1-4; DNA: TGTGCCACCAGCGTTCACCAACAGGGAACTAATGAAAAACTGTTTTTT; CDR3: CATSVHQQGTNEKLFF
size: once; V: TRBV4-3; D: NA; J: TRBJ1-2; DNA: TGCGCCAGCAGCCGACACTCCCGGGGGGGGGCTGCTAACTATGGCTACACCTTC; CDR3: CASSRHSRGGAANYGYTF
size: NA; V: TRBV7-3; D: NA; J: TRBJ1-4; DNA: TGTGCCAGCAGCTTAGGAAGTGGCCCAAACGAAAAACTGTTTTTT; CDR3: CASSLGSGPNEKLFF
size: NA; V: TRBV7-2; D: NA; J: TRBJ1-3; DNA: TGTGCCAGCAGCTTGGGCACCTCCTCTGGAAACACCATATATTTT; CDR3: CASSLGTSSGNTIYF
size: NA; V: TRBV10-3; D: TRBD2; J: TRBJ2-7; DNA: TGTGCCATCAGTGCCAGTGGGGAGGGGTTCCCCTACGAGCAGTACTTC; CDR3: CAISASGEGFPYEQYF
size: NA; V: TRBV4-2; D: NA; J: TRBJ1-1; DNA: TGTGCCAGCAGCCAAGGGCCTGAAGCTTTCTTT; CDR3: CASSQGPEAFF
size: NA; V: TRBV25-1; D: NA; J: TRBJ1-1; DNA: TGTGCCAGCAGTACCCGCTGGGGTACTGAAGCTTTCTTT; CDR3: CASSTRWGTEAFF
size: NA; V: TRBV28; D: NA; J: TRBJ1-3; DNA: TGTGCCAGCAGACTAGGGGACTCGGCTGGAAACACCATATATTTT; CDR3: CASRLGDSAGNTIYF
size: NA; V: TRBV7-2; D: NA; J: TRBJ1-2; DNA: TGTGCCAGCAGGGCCTTTGATGGCTACACCTTC; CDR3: CASRAFDGYTF
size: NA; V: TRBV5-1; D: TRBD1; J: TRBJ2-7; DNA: TGCGCCAGCAGCATAGACCCGGGACAGGGGAGCTACGAGCAGTACTTC; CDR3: CASSIDPGQGSYEQYF
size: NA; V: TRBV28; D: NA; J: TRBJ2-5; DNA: TGTGCCAGCAGTCGAGAGGCCCAGTACTTC; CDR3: CASSREAQYF
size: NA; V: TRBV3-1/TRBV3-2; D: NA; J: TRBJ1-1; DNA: TGTGCCAGCAGCCAAGGGGTTCCAACTGAAGCTTTCTTT; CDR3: CASSQGVPTEAFF
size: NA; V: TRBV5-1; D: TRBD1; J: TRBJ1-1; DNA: TGCGCCAGCAGCCTCTTGGGACAGCGCTACACTGAAGCTTTCTTT; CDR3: CASSLLGQRYTEAFF
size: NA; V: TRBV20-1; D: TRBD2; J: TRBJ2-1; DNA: TGCAGTGCTAGTTCTCGCGGGGGGCCCCATAGCTCCTACAATGAGCAGTTCTTC; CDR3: CSASSRGGPHSSYNEQFF
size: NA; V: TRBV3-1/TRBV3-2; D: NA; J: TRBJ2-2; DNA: TGTGCCAGCAGCCTTGATCCCGTATACACCGGGGAGCTGTTTTTT; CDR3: CASSLDPVYTGELFF
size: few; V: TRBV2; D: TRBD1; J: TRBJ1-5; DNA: TGTGCCAGCCTACTCCAGGGGGGGGGTGATCAGCCCCAGCATTTT; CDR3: CASLLQGGGDQPQHF
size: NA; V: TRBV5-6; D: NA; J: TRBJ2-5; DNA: TGTGCCAGCAGCTACCCCGACAATCCCGCGGTGGCAGAGACCCAGTACTTC; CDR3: CASSYPDNPAVAETQYF
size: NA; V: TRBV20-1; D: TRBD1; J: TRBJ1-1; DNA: TGCAGTGCTAGTAAGGGGGCGAGCACTGAAGCTTTCTTT; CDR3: CSASKGASTEAFF
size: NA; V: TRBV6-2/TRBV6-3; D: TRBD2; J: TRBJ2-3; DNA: TGTGCCAGCAGTTCCGCGGGAGTAATCACAGATACGCAGTATTTT; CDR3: CASSSAGVITDTQYF
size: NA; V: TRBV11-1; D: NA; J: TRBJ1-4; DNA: TGTGCCAGCAGCTTCGGGACACAAGCGAATGAAAAACTGTTTTTT; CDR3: CASSFGTQANEKLFF
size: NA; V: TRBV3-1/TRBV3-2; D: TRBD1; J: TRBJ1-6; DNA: TGTGCCAGTGGGACAGTAAGTTCACCCCTCCACTTT; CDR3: CASGTVSSPLHF
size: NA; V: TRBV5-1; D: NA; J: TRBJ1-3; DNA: TGCGCCAGCAGCTTGGACCGGGCCCGGAGCTCTGGAAACACCATATATTTT; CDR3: CASSLDRARSSGNTIYF
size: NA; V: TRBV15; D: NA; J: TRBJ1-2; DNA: TGTGCCACCAGCAGGCCCATAAGGTCCGCCTCTAACTATGGCTACACCTTC; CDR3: CATSRPIRSASNYGYTF
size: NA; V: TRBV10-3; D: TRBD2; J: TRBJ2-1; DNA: TGTGCCATCAGTGATGAGGGGACTAGCGGGAGAGGTTCCTACAATGAGCAGTTCTTC; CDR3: CAISDEGTSGRGSYNEQFF
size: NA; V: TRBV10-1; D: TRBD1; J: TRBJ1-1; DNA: TGCGCCAGCAGTGGACAGGGTTGGACTGAAGCTTTCTTT; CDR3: CASSGQGWTEAFF
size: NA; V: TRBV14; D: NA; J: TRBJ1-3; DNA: TGTGCCAGCAGCCTCCTGACGGTGAGGGGGAACACCATATATTTT; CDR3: CASSLLTVRGNTIYF
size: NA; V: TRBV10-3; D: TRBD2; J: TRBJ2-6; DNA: TGTGCCATCGCGGGAGAGGCGGCTGGGGCCAACGTCCTGACTTTC; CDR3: CAIAGEAAGANVLTF
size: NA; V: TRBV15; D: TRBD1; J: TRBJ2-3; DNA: TGTGCCACCAGCAGAGACAGGGGGTCGACAGATACGCAGTATTTT; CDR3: CATSRDRGSTDTQYF
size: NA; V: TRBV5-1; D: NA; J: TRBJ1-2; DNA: TGCGCCAGCAGCTCCCCGGGGGACTATGGCTACACCTTC; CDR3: CASSSPGDYGYTF
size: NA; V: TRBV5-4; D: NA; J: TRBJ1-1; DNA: TGTGCCAGCAGCCCGGGATTGGACAGGAACACTGAAGCTTTCTTT; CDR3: CASSPGLDRNTEAFF
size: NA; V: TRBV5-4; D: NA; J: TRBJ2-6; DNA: TGTGCCAGCAGCTCGGCGTTGACCAACGTCCTGACTTTC; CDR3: CASSSALTNVLTF
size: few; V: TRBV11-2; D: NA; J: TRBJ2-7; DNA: TGTGCCAGCACTGTCGGGTCCTACGAGCAGTACTTC; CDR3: CASTVGSYEQYF
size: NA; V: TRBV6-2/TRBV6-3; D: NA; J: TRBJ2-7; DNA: TGTGCCAGCAGTTTGGAGGGACGCGAGCAGTACTTC; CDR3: CASSLEGREQYF
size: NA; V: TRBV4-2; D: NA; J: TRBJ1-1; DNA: TGTGCCAGCAGCCAAGAAGGGGAGCCTGAAGCTTTCTTT; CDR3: CASSQEGEPEAFF
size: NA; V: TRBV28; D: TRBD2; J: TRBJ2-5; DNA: TGTGCCAGCAGTGGGGGGGGTCCAGAGACCCAGTACTTC; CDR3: CASSGGGPETQYF
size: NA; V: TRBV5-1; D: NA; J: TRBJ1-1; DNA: TGCGCCAGCAGCTTTGATTACATGAACACTGAAGCTTTCTTT; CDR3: CASSFDYMNTEAFF
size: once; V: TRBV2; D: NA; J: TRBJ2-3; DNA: TGTGCCAGCAGTGACTCAAAAAATACGCAGTATTTT; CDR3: CASSDSKNTQYF
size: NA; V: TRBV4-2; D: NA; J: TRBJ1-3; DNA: TGTGCCAGCAGCCGGGAGGGGGACTCTGGAAACACCATATATTTT; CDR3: CASSREGDSGNTIYF
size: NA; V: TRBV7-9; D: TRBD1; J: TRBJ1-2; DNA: TGTGCCAGCAGCTGGGAGGGGGCCAACTATGGCTACACCTTC; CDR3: CASSWEGANYGYTF
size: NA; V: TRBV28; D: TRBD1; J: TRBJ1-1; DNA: TGTGCCAGCAGACGGGACAGTCGAAGGGCTGAAGCTTTCTTT; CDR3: CASRRDSRRAEAFF
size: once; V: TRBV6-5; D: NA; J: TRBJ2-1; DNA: TGTGCCTGTCGAAGACAGGCTAGCTCCTACAATGAGCAGTTCTTC; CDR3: CACRRQASSYNEQFF
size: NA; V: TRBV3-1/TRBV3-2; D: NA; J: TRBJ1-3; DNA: TGTGCCAGCAGCCATGTGGGGGAGTCTGCTGGAAACACCATATATTTT; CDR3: CASSHVGESAGNTIYF
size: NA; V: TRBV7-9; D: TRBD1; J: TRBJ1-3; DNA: TGTGCCAGCAGCGTCGACGGGACAGCCGGAAACACCATATATTTT; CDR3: CASSVDGTAGNTIYF
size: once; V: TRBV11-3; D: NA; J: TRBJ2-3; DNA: TGTGCCAGCGAGGCCCGCGGGTTTAGAACAGATACGCAGTATTTT; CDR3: CASEARGFRTDTQYF
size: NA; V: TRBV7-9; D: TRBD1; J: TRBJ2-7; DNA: TGTGCCAGCAGCGGACGGGACAGAAGCTACGAGCAGTACTTC; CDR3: CASSGRDRSYEQYF
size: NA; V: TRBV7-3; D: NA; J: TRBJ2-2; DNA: TGTGCCAGCGAAGACCTAAGGGCCAACACCGGGGAGCTGTTTTTT; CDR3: CASEDLRANTGELFF
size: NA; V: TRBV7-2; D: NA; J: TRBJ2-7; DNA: TGTGCCAGCAGCTTATCCAGGGCCGAAGCCTACGAGCAGTACTTC; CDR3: CASSLSRAEAYEQYF
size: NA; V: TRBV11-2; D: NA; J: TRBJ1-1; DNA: TGCGCCAGCAGCACAGACGTACTTGAAGCTTTCTTT; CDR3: CASSTDVLEAFF
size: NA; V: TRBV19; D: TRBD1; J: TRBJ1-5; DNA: TGTGCCAGTCATGGACAGGGGGTTCAGCCCCAGCATTTT; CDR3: CASHGQGVQPQHF
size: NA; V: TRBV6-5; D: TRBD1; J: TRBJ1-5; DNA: TGTGCCAGCAGCCTCCGGACAGGGCTGGAGCCCCAGCATTTT; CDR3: CASSLRTGLEPQHF
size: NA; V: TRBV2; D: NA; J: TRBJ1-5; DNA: TGTGCCAGCAGCGCTGGGGTCCTTAGCAATCAGCCCCAGCATTTT; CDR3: CASSAGVLSNQPQHF
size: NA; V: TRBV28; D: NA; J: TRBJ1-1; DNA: TGTGCCAGCAGTTCCAGGACTGGGAACACTGAAGCTTTCTTT; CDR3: CASSSRTGNTEAFF
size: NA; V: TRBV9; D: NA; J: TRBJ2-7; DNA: TGTGCCAGCAGCCCTAGCGAGGCCTACGAGCAGTACTTC; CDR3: CASSPSEAYEQYF